The following is a TCR beta chain sequence with its context. What it binds is unknown. TCRdb itself ran the 5' RACE reads through MiXCR, one entry per CDR3 protein. Among 350,000 to 600,000 distinct CDR3 sequences, 14% were seen once, and the ten largest hold about 0.54%. This sample stems from a study of identical twins. Trimming removed 8 bases from V and 2 bases from J; junction bases left unmatched: 5. The CDR3 is made up of 13 amino acids. Germline loops: CDR1 MNHNY, CDR2 SVGAGI (reference sequence). Study outcomes and limitations: The same donors were not followed; conclusions instead depended on cross-sectional statistical analysis.

The sample was also linked to a second study, of yellow fever vaccine responses in identical twins. This second report adds: The authors reported partly convergent, partly personalized vaccine responses in identical twins.

Sequenced: CD4+ T cells sorted from blood. The rearrangement joins TRBV6-6 to TRBJ2-7; 8 nucleotides align to TRBD1. The sequence was obtained from a woman aged 18-29 years in good health. The CDR3 sequence: CASETGVTYEQYF. In DNA, the CDR3 is TGTGCCAGCGAGACAGGGGTCACCTACGAGCAGTACTTC.